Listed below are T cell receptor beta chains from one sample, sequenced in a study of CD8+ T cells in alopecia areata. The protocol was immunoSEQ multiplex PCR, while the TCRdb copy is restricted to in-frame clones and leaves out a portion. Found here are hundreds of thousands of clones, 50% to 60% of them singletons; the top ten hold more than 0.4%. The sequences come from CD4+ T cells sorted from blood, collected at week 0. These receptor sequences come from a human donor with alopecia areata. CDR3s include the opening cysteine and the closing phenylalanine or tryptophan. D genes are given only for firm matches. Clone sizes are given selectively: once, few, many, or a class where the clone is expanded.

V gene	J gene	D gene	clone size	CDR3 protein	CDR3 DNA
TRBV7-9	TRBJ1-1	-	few	CASSLLQVTEAFF	TGTGCCAGCAGCTTATTGCAGGTCACTGAAGCTTTCTTT
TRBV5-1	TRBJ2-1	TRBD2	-	CASSPGTSGYNEQFF	TGCGCCAGCAGCCCAGGGACTAGCGGGTACAATGAGCAGTTCTTC
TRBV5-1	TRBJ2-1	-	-	CASSFVTRTEQFF	TGCGCCAGCAGCTTTGTCACCCGCACTGAGCAGTTCTTC
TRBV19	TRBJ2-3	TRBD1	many	CASSKTTGGASDTQYF	TGTGCCAGTAGTAAAACGACAGGGGGCGCATCAGATACGCAGTATTTT
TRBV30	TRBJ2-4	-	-	CAWSVPGDKNIQYF	TGTGCCTGGAGTGTACCCGGCGACAAAAACATTCAGTACTTC
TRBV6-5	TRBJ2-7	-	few	CASSYSSGGSHEQYF	TGTGCCAGCAGTTACTCATCGGGGGGCTCTCACGAGCAGTACTTC
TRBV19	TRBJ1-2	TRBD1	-	CASRGQGFFHGYTF	TGTGCCAGTAGGGGACAGGGGTTTTTTCATGGCTACACCTTC
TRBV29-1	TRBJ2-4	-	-	CSVAPLAKNIQYF	TGCAGCGTTGCACCCCTAGCCAAAAACATTCAGTACTTC
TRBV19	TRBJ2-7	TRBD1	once	CASVRRQGVDEQYF	TGTGCCAGTGTGCGGCGACAGGGGGTCGACGAGCAGTACTTC
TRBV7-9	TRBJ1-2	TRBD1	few	CASGQGAGGYTF	TGTGCCAGCGGACAGGGGGCAGGTGGCTACACCTTC
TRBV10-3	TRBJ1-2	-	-	CAISESSRNSGGYTF	TGTGCCATCAGTGAGTCCTCAAGGAACTCTGGTGGCTACACCTTC
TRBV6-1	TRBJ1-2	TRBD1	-	CASSVTGEFYGYTF	TGTGCCAGCAGTGTCACAGGGGAATTCTATGGCTACACCTTC
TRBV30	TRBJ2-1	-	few	CAWSVARDEQFF	TGTGCCTGGAGTGTAGCCCGGGATGAGCAGTTCTTC
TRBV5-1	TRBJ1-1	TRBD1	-	CASRAPGQANTEAFF	TGCGCCAGCCGCGCACCGGGACAGGCGAACACTGAAGCTTTCTTT
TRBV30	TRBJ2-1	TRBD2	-	CAWSLRGGLDNEQFF	TGTGCCTGGAGCTTACGGGGGGGCCTCGACAATGAGCAGTTCTTC
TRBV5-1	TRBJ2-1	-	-	CASSLEARDNEQFF	TGCGCCAGCAGCTTGGAGGCGAGAGACAATGAGCAGTTCTTC
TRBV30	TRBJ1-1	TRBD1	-	CAWSVRTGSGFEAFF	TGTGCCTGGAGTGTGCGGACAGGTTCTGGATTTGAAGCTTTCTTT
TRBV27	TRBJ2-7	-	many	CASSYGGRATYEQYF	TGTGCCAGCAGTTATGGAGGGAGAGCAACCTACGAGCAGTACTTC
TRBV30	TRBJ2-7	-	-	CAWSVQGPRYF	TGTGCCTGGAGTGTACAGGGCCCTAGGTACTTC
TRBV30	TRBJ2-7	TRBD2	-	CAWSGGSGSGDEQYF	TGTGCCTGGAGTGGGGGCAGCGGGAGTGGTGACGAGCAGTACTTC
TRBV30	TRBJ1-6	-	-	CAWSGSRAVGTPLHF	TGTGCCTGGAGCGGGAGCAGGGCGGTTGGGACACCCCTCCACTTT
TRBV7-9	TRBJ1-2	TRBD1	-	CASSEGQLSTGYTF	TGTGCCAGCAGCGAGGGACAGCTCAGTACTGGCTACACCTTC
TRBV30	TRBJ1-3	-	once	CASTGPVPGNTIYF	TGTGCCTCAACGGGCCCAGTACCCGGAAACACCATATATTTT
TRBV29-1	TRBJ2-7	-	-	CSVVHPGSYEQYF	TGCAGCGTTGTACACCCGGGGAGCTACGAGCAGTACTTC
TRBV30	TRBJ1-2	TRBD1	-	CAWTRTGGVAGYTF	TGTGCCTGGACCAGGACAGGAGGCGTTGCTGGCTACACCTTC
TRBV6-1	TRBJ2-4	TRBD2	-	CASSEATSGKNIQYF	TGTGCCAGCAGTGAAGCGACTAGCGGCAAAAACATTCAGTACTTC
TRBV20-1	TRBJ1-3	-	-	CSARGGNTIYF	TGCAGTGCTAGAGGTGGAAACACCATATATTTT
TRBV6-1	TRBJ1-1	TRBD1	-	CASRGGQGFEAFF	TGTGCCAGCAGGGGGGGACAGGGATTCGAAGCTTTCTTT
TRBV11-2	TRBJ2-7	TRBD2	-	CASSFMSGSWGSSYEQYF	TGTGCCAGCAGCTTTATGAGCGGGAGCTGGGGAAGCTCCTACGAGCAGTACTTC
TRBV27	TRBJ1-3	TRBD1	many	CASSRTGAGNTIYF	TGTGCCAGCAGCAGGACAGGGGCTGGAAACACCATATATTTT
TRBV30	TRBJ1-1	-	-	CAWSTTVNTEAFF	TGTGCCTGGAGCACGACAGTGAACACTGAAGCTTTCTTT
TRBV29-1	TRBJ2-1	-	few	CSVVGTPLSYNEQFF	TGCAGCGTTGTAGGGACCCCTCTCTCCTACAATGAGCAGTTCTTC
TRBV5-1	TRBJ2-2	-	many	CASSLERPTRTTGELFF	TGCGCCAGCAGCTTGGAACGACCCACGAGGACCACCGGGGAGCTGTTTTTT
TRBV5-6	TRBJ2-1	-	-	CASSREFRDEQFF	TGTGCCAGCAGCCGCGAATTCCGGGATGAGCAGTTCTTC
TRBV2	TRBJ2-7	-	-	CASSGFGKGEQYF	TGTGCCAGTAGTGGATTTGGGAAAGGAGAGCAGTACTTC
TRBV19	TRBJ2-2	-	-	CASSIWTTNTGELFF	TGTGCCAGTAGTATCTGGACGACGAACACCGGGGAGCTGTTTTTT
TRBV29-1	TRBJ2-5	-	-	CSVEAFQETQYF	TGCAGCGTTGAAGCCTTCCAAGAGACCCAGTACTTC
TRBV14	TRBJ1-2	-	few	CASGAGAGYTF	TGTGCCAGCGGGGCGGGGGCCGGCTACACCTTC
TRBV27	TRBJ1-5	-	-	CASSLSRGFPQHF	TGTGCCAGCAGTTTATCTAGAGGTTTTCCCCAGCATTTT
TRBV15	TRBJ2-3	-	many	CATSRTGTQSVTDTQYF	TGTGCCACCAGCAGAACAGGGACACAAAGCGTCACAGATACGCAGTATTTT
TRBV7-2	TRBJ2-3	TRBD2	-	CASRPSGTTDTQYF	TGTGCCAGCAGACCTAGCGGCACCACAGATACGCAGTATTTT
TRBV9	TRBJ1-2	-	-	CASSVGGTGYTF	TGTGCCAGCAGCGTAGGGGGTACTGGCTACACCTTC
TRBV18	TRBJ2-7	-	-	CASSPLGRNEQYF	TGTGCCAGCTCACCACTGGGGAGGAACGAGCAGTACTTC
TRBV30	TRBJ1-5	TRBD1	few	CAWSARGGNQPQHF	TGTGCCTGGAGTGCCAGGGGGGGCAATCAGCCCCAGCATTTT
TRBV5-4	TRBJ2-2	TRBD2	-	CASSANQKLAVANTGELFF	TGTGCCAGCAGCGCTAACCAGAAACTAGCGGTCGCGAACACCGGGGAGCTGTTTTTT
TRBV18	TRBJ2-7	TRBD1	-	CASSPLTGDGEQYF	TGTGCCAGCTCACCACTGACAGGGGACGGCGAGCAGTACTTC
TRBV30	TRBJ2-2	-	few	CAWRPTGTGELFF	TGTGCCTGGCGACCCACAGGGACCGGGGAGCTGTTTTTT
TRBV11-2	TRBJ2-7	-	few	CASSPLQYEQYF	TGTGCCAGCAGCCCCCTCCAGTACGAGCAGTACTTC
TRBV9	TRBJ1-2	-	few	CASSVDRRDNYGYTF	TGTGCCAGCAGCGTAGATCGCAGGGATAACTATGGCTACACCTTC
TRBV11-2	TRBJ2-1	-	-	CASSPDRNNEQFF	TGTGCCAGCAGCCCCGACCGAAACAATGAGCAGTTCTTC
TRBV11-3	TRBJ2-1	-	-	CASSSRGGGGYEQFF	TGTGCCAGCAGCTCACGGGGAGGTGGCGGGTATGAGCAGTTCTTC
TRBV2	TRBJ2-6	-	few	CASSERPVSGANVLTF	TGTGCCAGCAGTGAAAGACCGGTCTCTGGGGCCAACGTCCTGACTTTC
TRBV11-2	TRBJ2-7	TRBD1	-	CASSLGDRVGLYEQYF	TGTGCCAGCAGCTTAGGGGACAGGGTGGGACTCTACGAGCAGTACTTC
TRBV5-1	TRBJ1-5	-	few	CASSLGSEGQPQHF	TGCGCCAGCAGCTTGGGGTCGGAAGGCCAGCCCCAGCATTTT
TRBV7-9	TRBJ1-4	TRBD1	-	CASSPGTANEKLFF	TGTGCCAGCAGCCCAGGGACAGCTAATGAAAAACTGTTTTTT
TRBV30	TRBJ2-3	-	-	CAWGFRGTDTQYF	TGTGCCTGGGGGTTCCGGGGGACAGATACGCAGTATTTT
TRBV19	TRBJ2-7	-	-	CASTPGGSGTFYEQYF	TGTGCCAGTACCCCCGGGGGATCGGGGACATTCTACGAGCAGTACTTC
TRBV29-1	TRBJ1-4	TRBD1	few	CSVRPGQSVEKLFF	TGCAGCGTTCGTCCGGGACAGAGCGTTGAAAAACTGTTTTTT
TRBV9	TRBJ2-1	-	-	CASSAPKPTGIRQFF	TGTGCCAGCAGCGCGCCCAAACCTACAGGGATCCGCCAGTTCTTC
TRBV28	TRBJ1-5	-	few	CASSLGHYSNQPQHF	TGTGCCAGCAGTTTGGGCCACTATAGCAATCAGCCCCAGCATTTT